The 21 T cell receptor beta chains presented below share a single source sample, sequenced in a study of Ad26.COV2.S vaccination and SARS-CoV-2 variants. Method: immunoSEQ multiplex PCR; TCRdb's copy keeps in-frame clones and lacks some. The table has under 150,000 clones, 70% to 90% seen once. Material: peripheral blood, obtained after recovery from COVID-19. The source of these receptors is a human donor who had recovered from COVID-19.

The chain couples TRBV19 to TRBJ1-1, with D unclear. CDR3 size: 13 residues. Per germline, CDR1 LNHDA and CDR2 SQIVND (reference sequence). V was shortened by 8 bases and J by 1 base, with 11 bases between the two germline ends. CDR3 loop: CASGSTENTEAFF. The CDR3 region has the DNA TGTGCCAGTGGTTCAACAGAGAACACTGAAGCTTTCTTT. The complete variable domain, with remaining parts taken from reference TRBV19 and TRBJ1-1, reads DGGITQSPKYLFRKEGQNVTLSCEQNLNHDAMYWYRQDPGQGLRLIYYSQIVNDFQKGDIAEGYSVSREKKESFPLTVTSAQKNPTAFYLCASGSTENTEAFFGQGTRLTVV.

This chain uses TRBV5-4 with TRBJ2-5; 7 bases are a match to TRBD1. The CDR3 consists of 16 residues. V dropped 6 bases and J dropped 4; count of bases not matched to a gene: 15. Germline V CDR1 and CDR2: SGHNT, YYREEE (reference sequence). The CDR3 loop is CASKSSGGFTAETQYF. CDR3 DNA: TGTGCCAGCAAGTCTTCAGGGGGATTTACGGCAGAGACCCAGTACTTC.

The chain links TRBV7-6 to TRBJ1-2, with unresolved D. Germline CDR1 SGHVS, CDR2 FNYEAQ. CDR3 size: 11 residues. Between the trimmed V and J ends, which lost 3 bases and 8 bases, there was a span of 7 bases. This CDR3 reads CASSFDWGYTF. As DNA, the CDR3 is TGTGCCAGCAGCTTCGACTGGGGCTACACCTTC.

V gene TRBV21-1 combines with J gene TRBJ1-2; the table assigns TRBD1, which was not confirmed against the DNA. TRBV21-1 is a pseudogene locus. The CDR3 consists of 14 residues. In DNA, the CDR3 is TGTGCCAGGACGTTCATACAGGGTGACTATGGCTACACCTTC. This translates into CARTFIQGDYGYTF.

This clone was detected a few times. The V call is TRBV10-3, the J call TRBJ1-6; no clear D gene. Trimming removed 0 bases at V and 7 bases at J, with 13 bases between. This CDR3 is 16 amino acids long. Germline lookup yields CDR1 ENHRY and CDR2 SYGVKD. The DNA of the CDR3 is TGTGCCATCAGTGAGTCCTCGGGCAGAACCAATTCACCCCTCCACTTT. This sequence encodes CAISESSGRTNSPLHF.

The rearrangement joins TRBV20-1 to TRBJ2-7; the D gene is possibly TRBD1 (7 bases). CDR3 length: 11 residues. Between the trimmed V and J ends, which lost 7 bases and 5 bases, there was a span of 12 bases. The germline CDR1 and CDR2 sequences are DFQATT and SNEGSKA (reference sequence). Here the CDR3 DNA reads TGCAGTGTCAGGGGGGTCCACGAGCAGTACTTC. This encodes CSVRGVHEQYF.

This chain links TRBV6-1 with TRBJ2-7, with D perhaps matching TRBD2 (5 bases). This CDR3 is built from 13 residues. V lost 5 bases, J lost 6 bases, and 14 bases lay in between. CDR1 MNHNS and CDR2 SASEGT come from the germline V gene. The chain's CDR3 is CASSIGIGTEQYF. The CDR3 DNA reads TGTGCCAGCAGTATCGGGATAGGTACCGAGCAGTACTTC.

CDR3 residues: CASETTNNSPLHF. DNA for the CDR3: TGTGCCAGCGAGACTACCAATAATTCACCCCTCCACTTT. This chain connects TRBV28 to TRBJ1-6; D remains unclear. Trimming cost V 8 bases and J 5 bases, with 10 bases left between them. Germline CDR1 reads MDHEN; CDR2 reads SYDVKM. The CDR3 extends over 13 amino acids.

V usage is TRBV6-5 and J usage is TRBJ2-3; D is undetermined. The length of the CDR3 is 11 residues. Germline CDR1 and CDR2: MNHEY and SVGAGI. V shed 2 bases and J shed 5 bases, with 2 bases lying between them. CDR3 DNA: TGTGCCAGCAGTTACAGAGATACGCAGTATTTT. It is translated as CASSYRDTQYF.

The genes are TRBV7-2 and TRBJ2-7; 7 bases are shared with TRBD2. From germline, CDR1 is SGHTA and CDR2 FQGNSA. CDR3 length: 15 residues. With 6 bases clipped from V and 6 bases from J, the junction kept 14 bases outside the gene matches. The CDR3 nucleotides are TGTGCCAGCAGTATTAAAGGGACTACCGTTGGCGAGCAGTACTTC. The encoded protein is CASSIKGTTVGEQYF.

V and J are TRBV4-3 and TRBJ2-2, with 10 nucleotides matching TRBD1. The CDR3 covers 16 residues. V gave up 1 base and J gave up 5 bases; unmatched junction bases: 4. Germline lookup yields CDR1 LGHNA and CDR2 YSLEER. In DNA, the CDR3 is TGCGCCAGCAGCCAAGCGACAGGGGGCGGAACCGGGGAGCTGTTTTTT. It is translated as CASSQATGGGTGELFF.

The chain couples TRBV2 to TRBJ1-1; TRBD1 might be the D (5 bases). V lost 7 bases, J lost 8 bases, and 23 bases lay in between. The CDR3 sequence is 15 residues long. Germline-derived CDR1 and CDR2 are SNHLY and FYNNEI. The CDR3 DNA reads TGTGCCAGCAAGGTGGGAGGGGCCGTCCCGGCCGAAGCTTTCTTT. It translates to CASKVGGAVPAEAFF.

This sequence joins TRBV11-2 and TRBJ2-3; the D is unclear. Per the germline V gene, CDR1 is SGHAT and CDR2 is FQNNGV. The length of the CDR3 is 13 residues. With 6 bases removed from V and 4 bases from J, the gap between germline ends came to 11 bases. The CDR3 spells CASSFAYSDTQYF. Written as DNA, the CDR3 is TGTGCCAGCAGTTTTGCTTACTCAGATACGCAGTATTTT.

CDR3 DNA: TGTGCCAGCAGCTCCGGGACAGGGCGCACAGATACGCAGTATTTT. Translation gives CASSSGTGRTDTQYF. The V call is TRBV7-9, the J call TRBJ2-3; 9 positions agree with TRBD1. Germline-derived CDR1 and CDR2 are SEHNR and FQNEAQ (reference sequence). After removal of 4 bases from V and 1 base from J, the junction contained 3 bases not matched to a gene. The CDR3 runs to 15 residues.

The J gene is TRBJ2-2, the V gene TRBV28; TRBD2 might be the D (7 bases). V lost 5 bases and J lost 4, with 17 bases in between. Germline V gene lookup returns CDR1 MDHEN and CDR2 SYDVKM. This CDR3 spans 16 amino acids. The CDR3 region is CASSPGGGARTGELFF. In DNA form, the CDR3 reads TGTGCCAGCAGTCCCGGTGGGGGGGCTCGCACCGGGGAGCTGTTTTTT.

The CDR3 region is CASTPGGNTEAFF. CDR3 sequence (DNA): TGTGCCAGCACTCCCGGAGGTAACACTGAAGCTTTCTTT. This chain links TRBV5-4 with TRBJ1-1, with D unclear. The length of the CDR3 is 13 residues. The germline gives CDR1 SGHNT, CDR2 YYREEE (reference sequence). V gave up 6 bases and J gave up 2 bases, with 11 bases separating them. The variable domain in full, with the rest retrieved from reference TRBV5-4 and TRBJ1-1, is ETGVTQSPTHLIKTRGQQVTLRCSSQSGHNTVSWYQQALGQGPQFIFQYYREEENGRGNFPPRFSGLQFPNYSSELNVNALELDDSALYLCASTPGGNTEAFFGQGTRLTVV.

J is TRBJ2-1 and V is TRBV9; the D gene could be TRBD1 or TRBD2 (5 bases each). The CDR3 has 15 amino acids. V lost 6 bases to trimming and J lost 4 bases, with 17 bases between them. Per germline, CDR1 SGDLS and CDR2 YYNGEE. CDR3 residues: CASTPGTDSYNEQFF. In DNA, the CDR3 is TGTGCCAGCACCCCCGGGACGGATTCATACAATGAGCAGTTCTTC.

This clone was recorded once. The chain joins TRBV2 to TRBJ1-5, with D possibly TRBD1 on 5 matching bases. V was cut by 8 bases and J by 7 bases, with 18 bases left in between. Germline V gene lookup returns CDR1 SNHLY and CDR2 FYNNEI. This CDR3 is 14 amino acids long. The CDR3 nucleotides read TGTGCCAGCGGAAAACTGCAGGGTGAGCAGCCCCAGCATTTT. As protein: CASGKLQGEQPQHF. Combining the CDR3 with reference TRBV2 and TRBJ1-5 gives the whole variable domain EPEVTQTPSHQVTQMGQEVILRCVPISNHLYFYWYRQILGQKVEFLVSFYNNEISEKSEIFDDQFSVERPDGSNFTLKIRSTKLEDSAMYFCASGKLQGEQPQHFGDGTRLSIL.

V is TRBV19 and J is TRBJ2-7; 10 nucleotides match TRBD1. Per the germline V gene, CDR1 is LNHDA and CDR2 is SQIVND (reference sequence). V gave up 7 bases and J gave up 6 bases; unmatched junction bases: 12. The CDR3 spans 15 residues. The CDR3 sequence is CASTPGGTGAREQYF. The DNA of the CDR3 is TGTGCCAGTACTCCAGGGGGGACAGGGGCGCGCGAGCAGTACTTC.

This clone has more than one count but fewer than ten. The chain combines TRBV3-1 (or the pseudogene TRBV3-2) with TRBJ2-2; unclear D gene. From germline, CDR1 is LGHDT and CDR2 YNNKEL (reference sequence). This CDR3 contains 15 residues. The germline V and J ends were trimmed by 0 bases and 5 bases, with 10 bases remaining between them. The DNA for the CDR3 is TGTGCCAGCAGCCAAGACAACGGTTTTACCGGGGAGCTGTTTTTT. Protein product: CASSQDNGFTGELFF.

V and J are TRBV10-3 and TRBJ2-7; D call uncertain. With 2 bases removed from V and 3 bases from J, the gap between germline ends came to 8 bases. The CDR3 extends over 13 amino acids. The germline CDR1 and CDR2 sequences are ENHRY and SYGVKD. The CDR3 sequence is CAISEGRYYEQYF. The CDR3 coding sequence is TGTGCCATCAGTGAGGGAAGATACTACGAGCAGTACTTC.